This T cell receptor (beta chain) was recorded in a study of identical twins. In TCRdb, the 5' RACE reads were re-called with MiXCR into one record per CDR3 protein. The table has a few hundred thousand distinct CDR3 sequences, about 15% seen once. The germline V gene has CDR1 SGHVS and CDR2 FNYEAQ. The CDR3 is 13 residues long. V was clipped by 3 bases and J by 2 bases, with 7 bases between them. Concerning this clonotype: No conserved phenylalanine or tryptophan ends this CDR3, so it is likely a read error.

Another study also made use of these data, one on yellow fever vaccine responses in identical twins.

The V gene is TRBV7-6, the J gene TRBJ1-1; the D gene is possibly TRBD1 (5 bases). The sequence was obtained from a young woman in good health. Sequenced material: CD4+ T cells sorted from blood. CDR3 loop: CASSFGGNTEAFS. The CDR3 DNA reads TGTGCCAGCAGCTTCGGGGGAAACACTGAAGCTTTCTCT.